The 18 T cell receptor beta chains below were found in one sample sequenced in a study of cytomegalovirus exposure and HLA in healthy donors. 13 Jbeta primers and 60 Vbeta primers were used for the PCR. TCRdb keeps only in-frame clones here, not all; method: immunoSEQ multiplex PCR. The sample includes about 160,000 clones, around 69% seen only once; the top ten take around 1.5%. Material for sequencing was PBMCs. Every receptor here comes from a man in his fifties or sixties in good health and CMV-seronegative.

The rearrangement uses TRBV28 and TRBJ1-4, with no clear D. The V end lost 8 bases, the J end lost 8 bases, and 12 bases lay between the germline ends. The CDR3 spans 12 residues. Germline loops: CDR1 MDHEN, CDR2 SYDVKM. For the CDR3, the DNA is TGTGCCAGCCGCGGCGGCTTGGAAAAACTGTTTTTT. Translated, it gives CASRGGLEKLFF.

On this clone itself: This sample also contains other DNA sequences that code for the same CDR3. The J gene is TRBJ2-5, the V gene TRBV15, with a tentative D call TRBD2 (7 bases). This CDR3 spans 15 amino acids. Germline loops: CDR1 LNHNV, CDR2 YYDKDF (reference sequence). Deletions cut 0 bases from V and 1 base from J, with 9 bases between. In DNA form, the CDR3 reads TGTGCCACCAGCAGAGATAGGGGGGGCCAAGAGACCCAGTACTTC. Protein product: CATSRDRGGQETQYF.

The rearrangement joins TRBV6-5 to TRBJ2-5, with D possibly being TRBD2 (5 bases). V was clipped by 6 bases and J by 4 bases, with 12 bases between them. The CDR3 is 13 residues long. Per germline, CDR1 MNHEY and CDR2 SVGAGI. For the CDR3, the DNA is TGTGCCAGCAGCCCCGGACGGGGAGAGACCCAGTACTTC. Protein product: CASSPGRGETQYF.

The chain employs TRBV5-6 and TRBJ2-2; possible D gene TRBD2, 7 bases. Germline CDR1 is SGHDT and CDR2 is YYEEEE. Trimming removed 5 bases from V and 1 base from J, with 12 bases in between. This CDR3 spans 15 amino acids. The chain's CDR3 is CASRKRGGNTGELFF. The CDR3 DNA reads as TGTGCCAGCAGGAAAAGGGGGGGGAACACCGGGGAGCTGTTTTTT.

CDR3 DNA sequence: TGTGCCAGCAGCCAACTTTCAGCGGGAGGTTCCTACAATGAGCAGTTCTTC. It is translated as CASSQLSAGGSYNEQFF. V and J are TRBV28 and TRBJ2-1, with 9 bases matching TRBD2. The germline CDR1 and CDR2 sequences are MDHEN and SYDVKM. With V trimmed by 6 bases and J by 1 base, 10 bases remained unmatched. This CDR3 has 17 residues.

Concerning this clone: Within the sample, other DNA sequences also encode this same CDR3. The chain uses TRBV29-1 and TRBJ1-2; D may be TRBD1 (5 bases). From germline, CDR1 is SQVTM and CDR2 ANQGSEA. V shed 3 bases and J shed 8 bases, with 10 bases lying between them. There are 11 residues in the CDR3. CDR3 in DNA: TGCAGCGTTGAGGGGGGAGGAGGCTACACCTTC. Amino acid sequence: CSVEGGGGYTF.

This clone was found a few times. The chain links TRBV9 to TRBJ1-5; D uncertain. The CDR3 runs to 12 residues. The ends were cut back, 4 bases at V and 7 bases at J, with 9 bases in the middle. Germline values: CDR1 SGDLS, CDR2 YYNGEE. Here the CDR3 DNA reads TGTGCCAGCAGCACAGAAGTACAGCCCCAGCATTTT. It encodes CASSTEVQPQHF. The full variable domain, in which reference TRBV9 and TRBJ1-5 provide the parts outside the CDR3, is DSGVTQTPKHLITATGQRVTLRCSPRSGDLSVYWYQQSLDQGLQFLIQYYNGEERAKGNILERFSAQQFPDLHSELNLSSLELGDSALYFCASSTEVQPQHFGDGTRLSIL.

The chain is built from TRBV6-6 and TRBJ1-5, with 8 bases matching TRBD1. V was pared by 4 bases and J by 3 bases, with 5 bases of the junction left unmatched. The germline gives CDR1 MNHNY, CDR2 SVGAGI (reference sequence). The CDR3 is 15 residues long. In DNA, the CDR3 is TGTGCCAGCAGTTCAGGACAGGGCCTCAATCAGCCCCAGCATTTT. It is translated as CASSSGQGLNQPQHF.

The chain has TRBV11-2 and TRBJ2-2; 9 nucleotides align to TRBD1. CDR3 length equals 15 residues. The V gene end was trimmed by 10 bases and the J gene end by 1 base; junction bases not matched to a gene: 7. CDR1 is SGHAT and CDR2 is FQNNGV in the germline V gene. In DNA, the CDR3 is TGTGCCACTACCCGGACAGGGGTGAACACCGGGGAGCTGTTTTTT. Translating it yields CATTRTGVNTGELFF.

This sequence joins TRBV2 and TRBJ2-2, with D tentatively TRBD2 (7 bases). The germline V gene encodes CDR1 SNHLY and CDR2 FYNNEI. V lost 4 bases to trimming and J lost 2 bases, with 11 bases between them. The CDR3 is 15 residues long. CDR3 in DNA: TGTGCCAGCAGTGGCGGGGGCGGAAACACCGGGGAGCTGTTTTTT. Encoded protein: CASSGGGGNTGELFF.

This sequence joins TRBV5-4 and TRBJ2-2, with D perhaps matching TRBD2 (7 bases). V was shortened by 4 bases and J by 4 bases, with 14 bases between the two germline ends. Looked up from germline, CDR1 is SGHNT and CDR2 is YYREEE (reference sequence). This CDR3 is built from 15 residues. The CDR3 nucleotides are TGTGCCAGCAGCCCCGGGGGGCCCCCCACCGGGGAGCTGTTTTTT. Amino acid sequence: CASSPGGPPTGELFF.

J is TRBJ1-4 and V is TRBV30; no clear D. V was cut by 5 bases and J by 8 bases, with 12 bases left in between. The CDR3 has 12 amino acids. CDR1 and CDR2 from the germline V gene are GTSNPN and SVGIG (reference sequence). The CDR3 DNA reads TGTGCCTGGGGACGAGGGCTGGAAAAACTGTTTTTT. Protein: CAWGRGLEKLFF.

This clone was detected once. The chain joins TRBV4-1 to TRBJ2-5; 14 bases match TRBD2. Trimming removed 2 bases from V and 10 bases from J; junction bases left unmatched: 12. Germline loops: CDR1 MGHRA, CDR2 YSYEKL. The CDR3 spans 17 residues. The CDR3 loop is CASSQPRLAGGRGNQYF. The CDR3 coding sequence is TGCGCCAGCAGCCAACCTAGACTAGCGGGGGGGCGAGGGAACCAGTACTTC.

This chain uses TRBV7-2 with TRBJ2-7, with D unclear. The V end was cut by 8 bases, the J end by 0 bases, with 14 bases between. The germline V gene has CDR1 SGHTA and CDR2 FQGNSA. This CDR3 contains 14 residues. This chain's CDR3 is CASQHPTRSYEQYF. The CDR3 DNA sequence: TGTGCCAGCCAACACCCCACCCGCTCCTACGAGCAGTACTTC. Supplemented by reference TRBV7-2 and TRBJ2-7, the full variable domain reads GAGVSQSPSNKVTEKGKDVELRCDPISGHTALYWYRQSLGQGLEFLIYFQGNSAPDKSGLPSDRFSAERTGGSVSTLTIQRTQQEDSAVYLCASQHPTRSYEQYFGPGTRLTVT.

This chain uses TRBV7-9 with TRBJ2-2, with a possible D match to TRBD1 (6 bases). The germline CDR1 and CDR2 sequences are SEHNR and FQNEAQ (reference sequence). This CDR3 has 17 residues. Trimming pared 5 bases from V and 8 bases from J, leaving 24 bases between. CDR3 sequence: CASSPRPGQGQPGELFF. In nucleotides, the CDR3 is TGTGCCAGCAGCCCAAGACCGGGACAAGGACAACCAGGGGAGCTGTTTTTT.

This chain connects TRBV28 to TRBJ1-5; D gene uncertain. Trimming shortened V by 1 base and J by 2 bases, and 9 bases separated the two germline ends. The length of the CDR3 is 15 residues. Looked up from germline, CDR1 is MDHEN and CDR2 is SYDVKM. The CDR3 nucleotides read TGTGCCAGCAGTTTATATAGGAGGGGCAATCAGCCCCAGCATTTT. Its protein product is CASSLYRRGNQPQHF.

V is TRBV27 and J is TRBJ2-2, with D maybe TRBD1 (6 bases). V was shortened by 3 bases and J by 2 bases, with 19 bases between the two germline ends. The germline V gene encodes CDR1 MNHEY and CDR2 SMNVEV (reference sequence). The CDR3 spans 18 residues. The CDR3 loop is CASSFARGAPQNTGELFF. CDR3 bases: TGTGCCAGCAGTTTTGCCAGGGGCGCACCCCAAAACACCGGGGAGCTGTTTTTT.

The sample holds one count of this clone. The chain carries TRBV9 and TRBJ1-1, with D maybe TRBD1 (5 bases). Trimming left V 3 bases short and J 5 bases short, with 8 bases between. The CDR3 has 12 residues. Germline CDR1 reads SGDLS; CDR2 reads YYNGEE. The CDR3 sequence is CASSGRGTEAFF. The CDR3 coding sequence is TGTGCCAGCAGCGGGCGGGGGACTGAAGCTTTCTTT.